The next 18 T cell receptor beta chains were all read from a single sample in a study of cytomegalovirus exposure and HLA in healthy donors. The assay was immunoSEQ multiplex PCR, and TCRdb's table has in-frame clones only and misses some. There are 150,000 to 200,000 clones in the sample; around 85% occur only once, and 15% to 20% lies in the top ten. The sequencing input was PBMCs. The receptors shown here come from a man younger than 30 in good health and CMV-seropositive.

The chain recombines TRBV11-2 with TRBJ2-2; 8 bases match TRBD2. CDR3 length: 15 residues. Germline trimming cut 4 bases from V and 7 bases from J; bases unmatched to any gene: 8. CDR1 SGHAT and CDR2 FQNNGV come from the germline V gene. The CDR3: CASSSGLVQDGELFF. In DNA form, the CDR3 reads TGTGCCAGCAGCTCGGGACTAGTGCAGGACGGGGAGCTGTTTTTT.

On this clone: One junction end does not reproduce the germline sequence, and a read error may be involved. The gene calls are TRBV30 and TRBJ1-1, with D perhaps matching TRBD1 (5 bases). The CDR3 contains 14 residues. The V gene's germline CDR1 is GTSNPN and CDR2 SVGIG (reference sequence). The CDR3 nucleotides are TGTGCCTGGAGTGTAGGGGCAGGGAACGCTGAAGCTTTCTTT. This codes for CAWSVGAGNAEAFF.

V and J are TRBV7-9 and TRBJ2-7, with TRBD2 matching over 14 bases. The CDR3 totals 14 residues. Germline V gene data show CDR1 as SEHNR and CDR2 as FQNEAQ (reference sequence). J gave up 6 bases and V 5 bases, and 3 bases lay outside the gene matches. CDR3 coding DNA: TGTGCCAGCAGCAATGGGACTAGCGGGAGCGAGCAGTACTTC. Translating it yields CASSNGTSGSEQYF.

V gene TRBV28 combines with J gene TRBJ1-2; D perhaps matches TRBD1 (5 bases). CDR3 length: 15 residues. Germline V gene data show CDR1 as MDHEN and CDR2 as SYDVKM. The V end lost 7 bases, the J end lost 4 bases, and 19 bases lay between the germline ends. CDR3 sequence (DNA): TGTGCCAGCACTCCGCCCCACAAGGGGTTCTATGGCTACACCTTC. It translates to CASTPPHKGFYGYTF.

V is TRBV28 and J is TRBJ2-7; 7 positions agree with TRBD1. CDR3 length equals 14 residues. Germline CDR1 MDHEN, CDR2 SYDVKM. J gave up 5 bases and V 5 bases, and 9 bases lay outside the gene matches. CDR3 bases: TGTGCCAGCAGTATGACAGGGAGATTACACGAGCAGTACTTC. This encodes CASSMTGRLHEQYF.

This chain joins TRBV6-5 and TRBJ1-2; no clear D. Germline CDR1 reads MNHEY; CDR2 reads SVGAGI. V was shortened by 4 bases and J by 4 bases, with 13 bases between the two germline ends. CDR3 length: 14 amino acids. CDR3 DNA: TGTGCCAGCAGTTTTCGGGGAGCGGGCTATGGCTACACCTTC. Amino acids: CASSFRGAGYGYTF.

V is TRBV5-1 and J is TRBJ2-1; TRBD2 agrees at 11 bases. From germline, CDR1 is SGHRS and CDR2 YFSETQ. The CDR3 has 16 residues. Losses at the gene ends were 2 bases for V and 1 base for J; bases not matched to a gene: 2. CDR3 in amino acids: CASSFGLAGSYNEQFF. CDR3 sequence (DNA): TGCGCCAGCAGCTTCGGACTAGCGGGTTCCTACAATGAGCAGTTCTTC.

The rearrangement links TRBV6-5 to TRBJ2-1, with D possibly being TRBD2 (5 bases). The germline V and J ends were trimmed by 4 bases and 9 bases, with 13 bases remaining between them. CDR3 size: 13 residues. Germline loops: CDR1 MNHEY, CDR2 SVGAGI. CDR3 amino acids: CASSSARRGEQFF. CDR3 nucleotides: TGTGCCAGCAGTTCCGCCCGTCGGGGTGAGCAGTTCTTC.

J is TRBJ2-3 and V is TRBV5-1; D not resolved. CDR3 length: 13 amino acids. In germline, CDR1 is SGHRS, CDR2 YFSETQ. V was trimmed by 4 bases and J by 2 bases, leaving 8 bases between them. In nucleotides, the CDR3 is TGCGCCAGCAGCCTGAGACTCACAGATACGCAGTATTTT. Its translation is CASSLRLTDTQYF.

The V gene is TRBV28, the J gene TRBJ1-4; TRBD1 aligns across 8 bases. V dropped 6 bases and J dropped 7; count of bases not matched to a gene: 13. Germline-derived CDR1 and CDR2 are MDHEN and SYDVKM. There are 16 residues in the CDR3. CDR3 loop: CASSPYQGASSEKLFF. Written as DNA, the CDR3 is TGTGCCAGCAGCCCTTACCAGGGGGCGTCGAGTGAAAAACTGTTTTTT.

The V gene is TRBV28, the J gene TRBJ2-7; D is possibly TRBD1 (5 bases). The CDR3 runs to 16 residues. Germline CDR1 is MDHEN and CDR2 is SYDVKM. With 5 bases removed from V and 1 base from J, the gap between germline ends came to 18 bases. CDR3: CASSDSGLIVSYEQYF. The CDR3, as DNA: TGTGCCAGCAGTGACTCAGGGTTAATAGTATCCTACGAGCAGTACTTC.

This chain joins TRBV7-8 and TRBJ2-7; D might be TRBD1 (5 bases). CDR3 length equals 13 residues. Trimming shortened V by 3 bases and J by 0 bases, and 6 bases separated the two germline ends. CDR1 and CDR2 (germline): SGHVS, FQNEAQ. The CDR3: CASSFDSSYEQYF. CDR3 nucleotide sequence: TGTGCCAGCAGCTTCGACAGCTCCTACGAGCAGTACTTC.

The V call is TRBV23-1, the J call TRBJ2-2, with 11 positions matching TRBD1. TRBV23-1 is given ORF status, its function remaining uncertain. V shed 7 bases, J shed 7 bases, and the junction held 14 bases outside the gene matches. This CDR3 is built from 17 residues. The CDR3 coding sequence is TGCGCCAGCATCACGTCGTCCTGGACAGGGGGCCACGGGGAGCTGTTTTTT. It yields the protein CASITSSWTGGHGELFF.

The V and J genes are TRBV27 and TRBJ2-7; the D is unclear. The CDR3 runs to 13 residues. The germline V and J ends were trimmed by 3 bases and 7 bases, with 13 bases remaining between them. The germline CDR1 and CDR2 sequences are MNHEY and SMNVEV (reference sequence). The CDR3 loop reads CASSFNIVTEQYF. The CDR3 region has the DNA TGTGCCAGCAGTTTCAATATAGTGACTGAGCAGTACTTC.

The gene calls are TRBV30 and TRBJ2-7, with unresolved D. Germline V lookup: CDR1 GTSNPN, CDR2 SVGIG (reference sequence). There are 14 residues in the CDR3. Deletions cut 0 bases from V and 2 bases from J, with 11 bases between. CDR3 in amino acids: CAWSVIGGTYEQYF. The CDR3 DNA reads TGTGCCTGGAGTGTAATCGGCGGAACCTACGAGCAGTACTTC.

The chain is built from TRBV13 and TRBJ2-1, with TRBD2 identical over 11 bases. V lost 3 bases and J lost 8; bases outside the gene matches: 6. The length of the CDR3 is 15 residues. From germline, CDR1 is PRHDT and CDR2 FYEKMQ (reference sequence). The CDR3 is CASSFGLAGGYEQFF. Written as DNA, the CDR3 is TGTGCCAGCAGCTTTGGGCTAGCGGGGGGCTATGAGCAGTTCTTC. Full variable domain (remainder filled in from reference TRBV13 and TRBJ2-1): AAGVIQSPRHLIKEKRETATLKCYPIPRHDTVYWYQQGPGQDPQFLISFYEKMQSDKGSIPDRFSAQQFSDYHSELNMSSLELGDSALYFCASSFGLAGGYEQFFGPGTRLTVL.

The rearrangement joins TRBV5-1 to TRBJ2-7; 9 bases agree with TRBD1. Trimming at V came to 0 bases and at J to 3 bases, leaving 4 bases not matched to a gene. There are 15 residues in the CDR3. Germline V gene sequence: CDR1 SGHRS, CDR2 YFSETQ. CDR3 region: CASSLGQGEGYEQYF. The DNA for the CDR3 is TGCGCCAGCAGCTTGGGACAGGGGGAGGGCTACGAGCAGTACTTC.

For this clone: An end of the junction does not agree with germline; a read error may underlie this. The chain recombines TRBV2 with TRBJ1-5, with 9 positions matching TRBD1. Per the germline V gene, CDR1 is SNHLY and CDR2 is FYNNEI. There are 14 residues in the CDR3. Here the CDR3 DNA reads TGTGCCAGCAGAGAAGGGACAGGGAATCAGCCCCAGCATTTT. Encoded protein: CASREGTGNQPQHF.